The clone carrying this TCR beta chain has more than one count but fewer than ten. For TCRbeta, the library was prepared with unique molecular identifiers. Via MiXCR, TCRdb re-called the PCR reads, giving one row per CDR3 protein. The sample has about 400,000 distinct CDR3 sequences; over 20% are singletons. The data stem from a study of T-cell reconstitution after alpha-beta-depleted transplantation in children. Germline V gives CDR1 SQVTM, CDR2 ANQGSEA. After removal of 4 bases from V and 2 bases from J, the junction contained 6 bases not matched to a gene. The CDR3 loop spans 15 amino acids. The rearrangement joins TRBV29-1 to TRBJ1-3, with 9 bases lining up with TRBD1. Sequences were derived from PBMCs from the stem cell graft donor, sampled from the stem cell graft. This receptor was identified in a human donor who donated a stem cell graft to a child with acute myeloid leukemia. CDR3 DNA sequence: TGCAGCGTTGCGGGGGGGACAGGGACTGGAAACACCATATATTTT. Amino acid sequence: CSVAGGTGTGNTIYF.